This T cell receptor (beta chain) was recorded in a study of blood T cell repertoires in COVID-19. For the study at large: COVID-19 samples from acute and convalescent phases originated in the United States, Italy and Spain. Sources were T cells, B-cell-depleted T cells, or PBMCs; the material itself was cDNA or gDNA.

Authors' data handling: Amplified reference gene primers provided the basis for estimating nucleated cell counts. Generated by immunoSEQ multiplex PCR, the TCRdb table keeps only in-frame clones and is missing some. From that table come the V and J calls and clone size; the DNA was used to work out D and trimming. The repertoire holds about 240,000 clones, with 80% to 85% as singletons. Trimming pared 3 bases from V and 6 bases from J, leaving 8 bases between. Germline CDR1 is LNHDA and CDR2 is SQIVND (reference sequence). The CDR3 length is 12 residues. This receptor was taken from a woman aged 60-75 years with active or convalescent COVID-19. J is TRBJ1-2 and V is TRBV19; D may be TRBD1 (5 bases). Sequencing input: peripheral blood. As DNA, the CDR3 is TGTGCCAGTAGTATGGGGCAGAATGGCTACACCTTC. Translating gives CASSMGQNGYTF.